This T cell receptor (beta chain) came from a study of T-cell reconstitution after alpha-beta-depleted transplantation in children. Unique molecular identifiers were used in preparing the TCRbeta library. Using its own MiXCR run on the PCR reads, TCRdb lists one record per CDR3 protein. The sample holds fewer than 550,000 distinct CDR3 sequences, about an eighth seen once. CDR1 is SEHNR, CDR2 FQNEAQ, per germline (reference sequence). This CDR3 spans 17 amino acids. Germline trimming cut 3 bases from V and 4 bases from J; bases unmatched to any gene: 4. Study outcomes and limitations: Reports say that about two months after transplant, the alpha-beta T cells came out of several hundred graft clones that had expanded. At one year after transplant, newly produced T cells mostly accounted for T-cell counts and diversity. Surviving recipient T cells and thymic progenitors accounted for the high day-60 TCRbeta diversity observed in some patients.

On this clonotype itself: Its matching antigen is unknown.

The rearrangement uses TRBV7-9 and TRBJ2-2; TRBD2 aligns across 14 bases. The sequence was collected from a female patient aged 2 to 10 who had a stem cell transplant for aplastic anemia, so the T cells may come from the graft donor. This sample comprised PBMCs, mostly from graft donor cells, obtained 180 days after TCRalphabeta/CD19-depleted stem cell transplant. The CDR3 is CASSFPGLAGATGELFF. The DNA of the CDR3 is TGTGCCAGCAGCTTCCCGGGACTAGCGGGAGCCACCGGGGAGCTGTTTTTT. Filled out from reference TRBV7-9 and TRBJ2-2, the complete variable domain reads DTGVSQNPRHKITKRGQNVTFRCDPISEHNRLYWYRQTLGQGPEFLTYFQNEAQLEKSRLLSDRFSAERPKGSFSTLEIQRTEQGDSAMYLCASSFPGLAGATGELFFGEGSRLTVL.